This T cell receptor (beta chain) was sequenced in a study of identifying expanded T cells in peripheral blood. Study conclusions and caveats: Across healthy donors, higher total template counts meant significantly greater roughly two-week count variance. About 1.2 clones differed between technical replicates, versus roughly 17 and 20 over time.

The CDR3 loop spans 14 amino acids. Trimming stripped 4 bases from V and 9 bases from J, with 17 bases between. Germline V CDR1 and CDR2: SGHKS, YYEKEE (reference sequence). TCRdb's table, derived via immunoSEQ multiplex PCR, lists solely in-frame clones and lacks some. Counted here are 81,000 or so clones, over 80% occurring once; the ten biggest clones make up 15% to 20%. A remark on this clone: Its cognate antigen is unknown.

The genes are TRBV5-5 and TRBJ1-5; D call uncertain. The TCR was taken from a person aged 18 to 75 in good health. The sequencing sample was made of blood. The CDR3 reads CASSLDTSEGPQHF. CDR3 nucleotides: TGTGCCAGCAGCCTCGACACGTCGGAGGGGCCCCAGCATTTT.